These 5 T cell receptor beta chains originate from one sample sequenced in a study of long-term antiretroviral therapy in people with HIV. Version v3.0 of the immunoSEQ assay was performed at survey level. TCRdb keeps only in-frame clones here, not all; method: immunoSEQ multiplex PCR. Of some 48,000 clones listed, roughly 80% are singletons. The specimen comprised unsorted PBMCs, sampled 0.8 years after starting antiretroviral therapy. The receptors stem from a woman younger than 30 with HIV.

The chain couples TRBV9 to TRBJ2-3; D might be TRBD1 (6 bases). The germline V gene has CDR1 SGDLS and CDR2 YYNGEE. This CDR3 region has 15 residues. Trimming removed 5 bases from V and 1 base from J, with 14 bases in between. The CDR3 protein is CASSTTPGGTDTQYF. CDR3 in DNA: TGTGCCAGCAGTACCACCCCAGGGGGCACAGATACGCAGTATTTT.

V and J are TRBV11-2 and TRBJ2-7; D is perhaps TRBD2 (6 bases). The V gene's germline CDR1 is SGHAT and CDR2 FQNNGV. Between the trimmed V and J ends, which lost 2 bases and 3 bases, there was a span of 11 bases. CDR3 length: 14 amino acids. The chain's CDR3 is CASSLTSRYYEQYF. Here the CDR3 DNA reads TGTGCCAGCAGCTTAACTAGCCGATACTACGAGCAGTACTTC.

V is TRBV5-1 and J is TRBJ2-1; TRBD2 aligns across 9 bases. The CDR3 sequence is 15 residues long. Germline assignment: CDR1 SGHRS and CDR2 YFSETQ. The ends lost 4 bases at V and 10 bases at J; junction bases unmatched: 12. In DNA form, the CDR3 reads TGCGCCAGCAGCCCTCTCGCGGGAGGGCCGGGGGAGCAGTTCTTC. Amino acid sequence: CASSPLAGGPGEQFF.

The J gene is TRBJ2-2, the V gene TRBV9; 13 positions agree with TRBD2. The CDR3 has 16 amino acids. Germline trimming cut 3 bases from V and 6 bases from J; bases unmatched to any gene: 5. Germline V lookup: CDR1 SGDLS, CDR2 YYNGEE. DNA for the CDR3: TGTGCCAGCAGCGCCTGGACTAGCGGGAGTCCCGGGGAGCTGTTTTTT. Amino acids: CASSAWTSGSPGELFF.

This clone was observed once. The J gene is TRBJ2-7, the V gene TRBV5-6, with 9 positions matching TRBD1. With V trimmed by 0 bases and J by 6 bases, 7 bases remained unmatched. CDR3 length: 15 amino acids. CDR1 is SGHDT and CDR2 is YYEEEE in the germline V gene. CDR3 sequence reads: CASSLGGTGFGEQYF. As DNA, the CDR3 is TGTGCCAGCAGCTTGGGCGGGACAGGGTTTGGCGAGCAGTACTTC.